Below are 20 T cell receptor beta chains sequenced from a single sample in a study of identical twins. TCRdb re-derived calls from the 5' RACE reads in MiXCR, one entry per CDR3 protein. The sample includes 700,000 or so distinct CDR3 sequences, 21% of them seen just once. This sample was also put to use in a study of T cells expressing NK-cell markers.

Input material: PBMCs. The receptor set was obtained from a young woman in good health.

The table lists this clonotype with a few counts. The chain is built from TRBV28 and TRBJ2-2, with 8 positions matching TRBD2. V shed 3 bases and J 5 bases; nucleotides not matched to a gene: 5. The germline gives CDR1 MDHEN, CDR2 SYDVKM. The CDR3 is made up of 15 amino acids. Written as DNA, the CDR3 is TGTGCCAGCAGTTTCCTTAGCGGGGTTACCGGGGAGCTGTTTTTT. It translates to CASSFLSGVTGELFF.

This chain joins TRBV5-6 and TRBJ2-1; weak D call: TRBD1 (6 bases). Trimming took off 7 bases at V and 7 bases at J, with 18 bases between the two ends. This CDR3 comprises 14 residues. The germline V gene encodes CDR1 SGHDT and CDR2 YYEEEE. The CDR3 region is CASGTPTLLNEQFF. DNA of the CDR3: TGTGCCAGCGGGACACCTACACTACTTAATGAGCAGTTCTTC.

V and J are TRBV18 and TRBJ2-1, with 11 nucleotides matching TRBD2. J gave up 6 bases and V 4 bases, and 5 bases lay outside the gene matches. Per the germline V gene, CDR1 is KGHSH and CDR2 is LQKENI. The CDR3 spans 15 residues. CDR3 coding DNA: TGTGCCAGCTCACTGGGACTAGCGGAGCCCAATGAGCAGTTCTTC. Translating gives CASSLGLAEPNEQFF. Looking up the rest from reference TRBV18 and TRBJ2-1 gives the full variable domain: NAGVMQNPRHLVRRRGQEARLRCSPMKGHSHVYWYRQLPEEGLKFMVYLQKENIIDESGMPKERFSAEFPKEGPSILRIQQVVRGDSAAYFCASSLGLAEPNEQFFGPGTRLTVL.

V usage is TRBV20-1 and J usage is TRBJ2-2, with D hard to call. The germline CDR1 and CDR2 sequences are DFQATT and SNEGSKA (reference sequence). Trimming removed 0 bases at V and 4 bases at J, with 6 bases between. The CDR3 extends over 13 amino acids. CDR3 protein: CSARDTRTGELFF. As DNA, the CDR3 is TGCAGTGCTAGAGATACCCGCACCGGGGAGCTGTTTTTT.

The chain combines TRBV25-1 with TRBJ2-7; D could derive from TRBD1 or TRBD2 (7 bases each). The CDR3 has 14 residues. Germline V gene sequence: CDR1 MGHDK, CDR2 SYGVNS. The germline V and J ends were trimmed by 6 bases and 6 bases, with 18 bases remaining between them. CDR3 bases: TGTGCCAGCAGGCGCAGGGGGGGGAATGCCGAGCAGTACTTC. It yields the protein CASRRRGGNAEQYF.

V and J are TRBV29-1 and TRBJ2-3; no clear D gene. V lost 1 base to trimming and J lost 3 bases, with 8 bases between them. CDR3 length: 13 amino acids. Germline assignment: CDR1 SQVTM and CDR2 ANQGSEA. CDR3: CSVEGEGTDTQYF. In DNA, the CDR3 is TGCAGCGTTGAAGGGGAAGGGACAGATACGCAGTATTTT.

This clonotype was seen a handful of times. The V and J genes are TRBV3-1 and TRBJ2-1, with 7 bases lining up with TRBD2. Germline lookup yields CDR1 LGHDT and CDR2 YNNKEL (reference sequence). Trimming at V came to 1 base and at J to 8 bases, leaving 17 bases not matched to a gene. This CDR3 comprises 18 residues. CDR3 DNA sequence: TGTGCCAGCAGCCAAGCCTTTAGTTGGGCGGGAGCTTTCCATGAGCAGTTCTTC. Translation: CASSQAFSWAGAFHEQFF.

The chain recombines TRBV5-5 with TRBJ2-3; D perhaps matches TRBD1 (6 bases). Germline V gene sequence: CDR1 SGHKS, CDR2 YYEKEE (reference sequence). The CDR3 has 13 residues. The V end was cut by 5 bases, the J end by 3 bases, with 10 bases between. This CDR3 reads CASRQGKTDTQYF. The CDR3 DNA reads as TGTGCCAGCAGACAGGGAAAGACAGATACGCAGTATTTT.

This clonotype has ten or more counts. The chain carries TRBV20-1 and TRBJ2-1; D is unclear. The V end was cut by 3 bases, the J end by 0 bases, with 9 bases between. Germline V lookup: CDR1 DFQATT, CDR2 SNEGSKA (reference sequence). There are 14 residues in the CDR3. DNA for the CDR3: TGCAGTGCTAGTCGAGGTCCCTCCTACAATGAGCAGTTCTTC. The encoded protein is CSASRGPSYNEQFF.

The sample holds many counts of this clonotype. The J gene is TRBJ1-2, the V gene TRBV29-1; TRBD1 is a possible D gene (6 bases). Trimming took 7 bases from V and 6 from J, leaving 12 bases between them. CDR1 and CDR2 from the germline V gene are SQVTM and ANQGSEA. This CDR3 comprises 11 residues. CDR3 nucleotide sequence: TGCAGCGGGGGGCACGGCCATGGCTACACCTTC. This sequence encodes CSGGHGHGYTF.

The sample holds many counts of this clonotype. The chain joins TRBV20-1 to TRBJ2-1; D is possibly TRBD1 or TRBD2 (5 bases each). The germline CDR1 and CDR2 sequences are DFQATT and SNEGSKA (reference sequence). The CDR3 has 11 residues. Between the trimmed V and J ends, which lost 2 bases and 15 bases, there was a span of 14 bases. CDR3 sequence: CSARPGPSGFF. The CDR3 coding sequence is TGCAGTGCTAGACCGGGACCCTCGGGGTTCTTC.

The table lists this clonotype with a few counts. The rearrangement joins TRBV6-1 to TRBJ2-7; D perhaps matches TRBD2 (7 bases). The CDR3 totals 16 residues. V was trimmed by 7 bases and J by 3 bases, leaving 22 bases between them. In germline, CDR1 is MNHNS, CDR2 SASEGT. Written as DNA, the CDR3 is TGTGCCAGCATTCGGGGGGCGAGTGGGTCGGGCTACGAGCAGTACTTC. Its translation is CASIRGASGSGYEQYF.

This clonotype has only a few counts. The V gene is TRBV11-2, the J gene TRBJ2-3, with 8 bases that match TRBD2. CDR1 is SGHAT, CDR2 FQNNGV, per germline. With V trimmed by 5 bases and J by 1 base, 14 bases remained unmatched. The CDR3 contains 18 residues. The CDR3 coding sequence is TGTGCCAGCAGCCCCTGGGGGACGGGGGGGGCCCGCACAGATACGCAGTATTTT. Translation: CASSPWGTGGARTDTQYF.

The chain is built from TRBV5-1 and TRBJ2-7; TRBD1 aligns across 8 bases. The V and J ends lost 0 bases and 3 bases, in that order; junction bases with no gene match: 8. Germline V lookup: CDR1 SGHRS, CDR2 YFSETQ. The CDR3 has 16 residues. The DNA of the CDR3 is TGCGCCAGCAGCTTGGCCGAGACAGGGGTTGGCTACGAGCAGTACTTC. This sequence encodes CASSLAETGVGYEQYF.

The CDR3 loop reads CASSRRTDYGYTF. CDR3 bases: TGTGCCAGCAGCCGCAGGACAGACTATGGCTACACCTTC. This chain uses TRBV3-1 with TRBJ1-2, with TRBD1 as a possible D gene (6 bases). Germline V gives CDR1 LGHDT, CDR2 YNNKEL (reference sequence). The CDR3 is 13 residues long. V lost 4 bases, J lost 3 bases, and 9 bases lay in between.

There are a few counts of this clonotype. The chain joins TRBV7-6 to TRBJ1-1; D remains ambiguous. With 3 bases removed from V and 3 bases from J, the gap between germline ends came to 11 bases. This CDR3 has 14 amino acids. From germline, CDR1 is SGHVS and CDR2 FNYEAQ. CDR3 nucleotide sequence: TGTGCCAGCAGCTTGCCACCAAGGGACACTGAAGCTTTCTTT. The encoded protein is CASSLPPRDTEAFF.

The chain uses TRBV9 and TRBJ2-7; 11 bases fit TRBD1. CDR1 SGDLS and CDR2 YYNGEE come from the germline V gene. V was clipped by 0 bases and J by 2 bases; unmatched bases: 1. The CDR3 totals 15 residues. CDR3 region: CASSVGGQGAYEQYF. The CDR3 nucleotides read TGTGCCAGCAGCGTAGGGGGACAGGGGGCCTACGAGCAGTACTTC. Based on the CDR3 plus reference TRBV9 and TRBJ2-7, the full variable domain is DSGVTQTPKHLITATGQRVTLRCSPRSGDLSVYWYQQSLDQGLQFLIQYYNGEERAKGNILERFSAQQFPDLHSELNLSSLELGDSALYFCASSVGGQGAYEQYFGPGTRLTVT.

The chain is built from TRBV20-1 and TRBJ2-1; 11 bases agree with TRBD2. The J segment lost 13 bases and the V segment lost 2 bases, leaving 31 bases of the junction unmatched. In germline, CDR1 is DFQATT, CDR2 SNEGSKA (reference sequence). The CDR3 has 21 residues. The CDR3 spells CSARKDKLAGEGWDNDASQFF. In nucleotides, the CDR3 is TGCAGTGCTAGAAAGGACAAACTAGCGGGAGAGGGGTGGGACAATGATGCGAGTCAGTTCTTC.

This clonotype was observed at least ten times. The gene calls are TRBV4-3 and TRBJ2-3, with 8 bases lining up with TRBD2. The germline V gene has CDR1 LGHNA and CDR2 YSLEER. V dropped 2 bases and J dropped 2; count of bases not matched to a gene: 18. The CDR3 spans 20 residues. This chain's CDR3 is CASSQYRDPSGRGLTDTQYF. The CDR3 DNA follows: TGCGCCAGCAGCCAATACAGAGACCCTAGCGGGCGGGGGCTCACAGATACGCAGTATTTT.

The genes are TRBV19 and TRBJ2-3; unclear D gene. The V end was cut by 10 bases, the J end by 3 bases, with 14 bases between. Germline V gene lookup returns CDR1 LNHDA and CDR2 SQIVND (reference sequence). This CDR3 spans 13 amino acids. The CDR3 nucleotides are TGTGCCACCCAACCGTGGGAAACAGATACGCAGTATTTT. This encodes CATQPWETDTQYF.